The source of this T cell receptor (beta chain) is a study of PD-1 blockade in classical Hodgkin lymphoma. After autologous stem cell transplantation all patients relapsed, and prior brentuximab vedotin exposure differed between cohorts. Germline V lookup: CDR1 SGHTA, CDR2 FQGNSA. Deletions cut 5 bases from V and 3 bases from J, with 19 bases between. This CDR3 region has 16 residues. The repertoire was sequenced with immunoSEQ multiplex PCR; TCRdb's copy has only in-frame clones and lacks some. The profile shows 40,000 to 50,000 clones, around four fifths of them singletons. Sequencing used peripheral blood mononuclear cells (PBMCs), obtained at baseline. The sequence was obtained from a human donor with classical Hodgkin lymphoma. The V call is TRBV7-2, the J call TRBJ1-2; D is perhaps TRBD1 (6 bases). The CDR3 loop is CASSQRRGAKDYGYTF. For the CDR3, the DNA is TGTGCCAGCAGCCAAAGACGGGGGGCGAAGGACTATGGCTACACCTTC.